This T cell receptor beta chain was captured in a study of cytomegalovirus exposure and HLA in healthy donors. Study-wide results and limits: The authors later linked a missense DCLRE1C variant to TCR beta V- and J-gene trimming. From TCR beta sequences, most subjects' HLA-A and HLA-B alleles were reportedly predicted accurately.

V shed 4 bases, J shed 5 bases, and the junction held 4 bases outside the gene matches. The CDR3 extends over 13 amino acids. The germline CDR1 and CDR2 sequences are MNHEY and SMNVEV (reference sequence). The PCR ran on 60 Vbeta and 13 Jbeta primers. Methods used by the authors: A follow-up analysis tallied some 80 million unique TCR beta chains, roughly 11 million shared. Data came from immunoSEQ multiplex PCR; TCRdb stores just in-frame clones and leaves some out. For V, J and clone size, that table is used; D and trimming come from the DNA. The sample consists of 100,000 to 150,000 clones, about three quarters of them appearing once. Turning to this clone: The target antigen is unknown.

Sample: PBMCs. The V call is TRBV27, the J call TRBJ1-1; TRBD1 matches at 7 bases. This clonotype was obtained from a woman aged 55-69 years in good health and CMV-seropositive. The CDR3 here is CASSYSGGTEAFF. The CDR3 nucleotides are TGTGCCAGCAGTTATTCAGGGGGTACTGAAGCTTTCTTT.